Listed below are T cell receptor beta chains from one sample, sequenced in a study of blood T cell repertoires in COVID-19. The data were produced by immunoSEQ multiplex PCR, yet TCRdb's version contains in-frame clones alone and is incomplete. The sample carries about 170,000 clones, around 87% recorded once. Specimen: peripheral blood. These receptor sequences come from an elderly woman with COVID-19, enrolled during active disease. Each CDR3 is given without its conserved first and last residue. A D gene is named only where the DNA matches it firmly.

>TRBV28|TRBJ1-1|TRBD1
ASSPSDRDEAF
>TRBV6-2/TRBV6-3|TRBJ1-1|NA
ASSIRLNEAF
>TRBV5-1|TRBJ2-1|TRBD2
ASSLKSGSFYNEQF
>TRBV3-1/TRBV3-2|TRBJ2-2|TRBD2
ASSPPGLAGVGTGELF
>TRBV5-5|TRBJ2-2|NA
ASSPGLSNTGELF
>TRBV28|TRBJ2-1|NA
ASSPMGLASNEQF
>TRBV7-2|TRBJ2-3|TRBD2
ASSPNLGGRTDTQY
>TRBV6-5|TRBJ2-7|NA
ASSYKSTVANIE
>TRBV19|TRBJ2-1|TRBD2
ASSTGTRNNEQF
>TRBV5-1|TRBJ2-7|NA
ASSLGGGPYEQY
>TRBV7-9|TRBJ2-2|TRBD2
ASSLAGGLAGDGELF
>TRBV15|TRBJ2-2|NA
ATSRPRGDTGELF
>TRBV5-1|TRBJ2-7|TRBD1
ASSMTGVGTGQY
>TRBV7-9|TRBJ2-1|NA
ASSPPAGGTRSSYNEQF
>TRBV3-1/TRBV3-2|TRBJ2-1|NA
ASSQVGGNEQF
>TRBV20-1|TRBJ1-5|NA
SASYAGFQH
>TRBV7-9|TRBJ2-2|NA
ASSFSRGTGELF
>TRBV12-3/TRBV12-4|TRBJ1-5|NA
ASTLDDNQPQH
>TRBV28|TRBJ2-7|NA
ASRKQGPYEQY
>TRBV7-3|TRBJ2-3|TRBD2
ARRAGATDTQY
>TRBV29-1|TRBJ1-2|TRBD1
SVTSGTGALGYT
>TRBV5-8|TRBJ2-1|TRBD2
ASSTRPGLAYNEQF
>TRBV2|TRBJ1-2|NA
ASSEEGRGGYT
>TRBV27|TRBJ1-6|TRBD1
ASRNRGIAYNSPLH
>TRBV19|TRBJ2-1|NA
ASSITGGELGHEQF
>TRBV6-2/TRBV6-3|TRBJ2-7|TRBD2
ASTYSPSGSSYEQY
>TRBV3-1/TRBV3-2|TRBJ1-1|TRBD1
ASRQGARGTEAF
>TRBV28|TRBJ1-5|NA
ASGQRIQPQH
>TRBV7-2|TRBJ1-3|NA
ASSLAAGPSGNTIY
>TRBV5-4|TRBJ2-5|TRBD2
ASSQGTSVRQETQY
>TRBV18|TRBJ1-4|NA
ASSGGEKLF
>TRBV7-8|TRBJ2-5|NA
ASSISAPGETQY
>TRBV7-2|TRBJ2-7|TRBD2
ASSLGGGLGREEQY
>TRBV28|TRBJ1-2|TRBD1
ASKEDRVYGYT
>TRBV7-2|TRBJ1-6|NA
ASSLGGVLASPLH
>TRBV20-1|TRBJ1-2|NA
SAQSYGYT
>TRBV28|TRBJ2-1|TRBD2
ASSLGLAGNNEQF
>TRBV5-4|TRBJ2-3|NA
ASSPSSDRTDTQY
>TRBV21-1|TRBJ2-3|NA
ASSKARDRRADTQY
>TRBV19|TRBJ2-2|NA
ASSMGRGNGELF
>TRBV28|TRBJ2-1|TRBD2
ASKRDSGSNEQF
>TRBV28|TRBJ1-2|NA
ASRLSGGSYGYT
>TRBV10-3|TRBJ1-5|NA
AISDNFQPQH
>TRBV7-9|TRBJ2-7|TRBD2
ASSPGTSMYEQY
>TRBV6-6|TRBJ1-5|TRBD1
ASMRGGGMGNQPQH
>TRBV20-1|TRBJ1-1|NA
SAREQVEAF
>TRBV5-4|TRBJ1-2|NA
ASSLQGLGGYT
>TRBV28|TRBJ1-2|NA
ASRALNYGYT
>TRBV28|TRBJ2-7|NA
ASSPPGVYEQY
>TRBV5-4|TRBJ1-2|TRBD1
ASSLGTGLSGYT
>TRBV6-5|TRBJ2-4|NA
ASSYEPGNIQY
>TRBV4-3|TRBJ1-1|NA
ASSQQLFAGAVGNTEAF
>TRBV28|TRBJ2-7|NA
ASRSSGGQYFYEQY
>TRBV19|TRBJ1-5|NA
ASRHGHSNQPQH
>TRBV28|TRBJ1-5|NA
ASSLMSSNQPQH
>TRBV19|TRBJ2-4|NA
ASSIKPELAKNIQY
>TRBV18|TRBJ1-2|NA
ASSPREFNYGYT
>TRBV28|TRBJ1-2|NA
ASRVGGPNYGYT
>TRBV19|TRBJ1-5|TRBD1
ASSQTGAYSNQPQH
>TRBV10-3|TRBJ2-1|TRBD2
AISLAGGGGNEQF